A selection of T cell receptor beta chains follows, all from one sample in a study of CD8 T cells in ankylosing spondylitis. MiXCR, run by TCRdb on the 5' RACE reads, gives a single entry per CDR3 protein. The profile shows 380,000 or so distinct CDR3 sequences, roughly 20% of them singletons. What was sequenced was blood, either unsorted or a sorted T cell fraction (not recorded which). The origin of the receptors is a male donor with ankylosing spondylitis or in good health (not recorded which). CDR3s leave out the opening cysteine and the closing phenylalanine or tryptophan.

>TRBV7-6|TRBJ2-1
ASSLEMSGGYNEQF
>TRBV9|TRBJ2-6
ASSVASGDRLTGANVLT
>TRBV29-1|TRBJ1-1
SVVRLQGLGTEAF
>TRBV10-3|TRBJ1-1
AISEPTGTEAF
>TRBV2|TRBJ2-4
ASVLAKNIQY
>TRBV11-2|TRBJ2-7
ASSSGQGAREQY
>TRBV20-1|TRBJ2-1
SASEGSGGRSYNEQF
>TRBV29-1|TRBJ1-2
SVERQGPGYT
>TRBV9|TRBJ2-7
ASSVVGQGGEQY
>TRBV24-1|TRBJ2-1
ATSDFNRGYEQF
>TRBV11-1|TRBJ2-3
ASSLEGIPVAGSTDTQY
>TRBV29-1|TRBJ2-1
SAQNNEQF
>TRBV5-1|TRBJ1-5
ASSLEGEGQPQH
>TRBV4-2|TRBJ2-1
ASSQDPGTSSNEQF
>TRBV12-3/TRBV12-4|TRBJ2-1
ASSWVGNEQF